This note documents a single TCR beta chain sequence. The length of the CDR3 is 14 residues. V lost 3 bases and J 1 base, leaving 11 bases between the germline ends. The germline gives CDR1 DFQATT, CDR2 SNEGSKA (reference sequence). MiXCR, run by TCRdb on the RACE reads, gives a single entry per CDR3 protein. The sample holds under 75,000 distinct CDR3 sequences, approximately 9% seen once. Time point given: patch test 2, 6 weeks after DPC sensitization. This sample's treatment: therapeutic diphenylcyclopropenone sensitization with weekly scalp DPC. This entry comes from a study of human T cells and chemical hapten exposure.

The specimen was whole blood, collected in connection with sensitization to the hapten diphenylcyclopropenone (DPC). This sequence originates from a woman in her fifties or sixties with alopecia areata. Some clones in this sample may be carry-over from other donors' samples. The rearrangement joins TRBV20-1 to TRBJ2-3; weak D call: TRBD2 (6 bases). The CDR3 nucleotides are TGCAGTGCTAGTCAGGTAGCGGGCACAGATACGCAGTATTTT. Protein: CSASQVAGTDTQYF.